These 28 T cell receptor beta chains came from one sample sequenced in a study of identical twins (dated by TCRdb to between 2015 and 2016). The protocol used for the library was 5' RACE. TCRdb shows the sequencer as Illumina HiSeq 2000. Using fastp at Q25 and MiXCR, TCRdb reprocessed the public reads and kept productive beta chains. Each entry merges the rows of one CDR3 protein and shows their most common DNA and genes. The sample contains around 240,000 distinct CDR3 sequences, roughly 7% of them found a single time. 3.6% of the sample goes to the ten largest clones. Another study also made use of these data, one on yellow fever vaccine responses in identical twins.

The specimen sequenced was memory (CD45RO+) T cells sorted from blood. Sample cell subset or site, as interpreted from the label and publication: CD45RO+ enriched T cells. The receptors derive from a woman between 18 and 29 years old in good health.

This clonotype has more than one count but fewer than ten. CDR3 residues: CSARDVLAEYNEQFF. The CDR3 coding sequence is TGCAGTGCTAGAGATGTGTTAGCCGAGTACAATGAGCAGTTCTTC. This chain joins TRBV20-1 and TRBJ2-1, with D unresolved. CDR3 length: 15 amino acids. With 0 bases removed from V and 4 bases from J, the gap between germline ends came to 13 bases. The germline V gene has CDR1 DFQATT and CDR2 SNEGSKA (reference sequence).

This clonotype occurred many times. The chain joins TRBV3-1 to TRBJ2-1; unclear D gene. Trimming took 1 base from V and 0 from J, leaving 19 bases between them. The CDR3 is 19 amino acids. Germline CDR1 and CDR2: LGHDT and YNNKEL (reference sequence). CDR3: CASSQGYRFIVSSYNEQFF. The CDR3 DNA reads as TGTGCCAGCAGCCAAGGATATAGGTTTATAGTTAGCTCCTACAATGAGCAGTTCTTC.

The gene calls are TRBV6-5 and TRBJ1-1; D is perhaps TRBD1 (5 bases). The germline gives CDR1 MNHEY, CDR2 SVGAGI. The CDR3 has 17 amino acids. V was clipped by 2 bases and J by 1 base, with 17 bases between them. CDR3 coding DNA: TGTGCCAGCAGTTACGGGTCGTGGGGCACGACGAACACTGAAGCTTTCTTT. It translates to CASSYGSWGTTNTEAFF.

In its sample, this clonotype was seen many times. This rearrangement joins TRBV5-5 to TRBJ2-5; D is ambiguous. The CDR3 spans 14 residues. Germline CDR1 reads SGHKS; CDR2 reads YYEKEE (reference sequence). The ends were cut back, 0 bases at V and 0 bases at J, with 6 bases in the middle. This chain's CDR3 is CASSLVTNQETQYF. CDR3 coding DNA: TGTGCCAGCAGCTTGGTCACAAACCAAGAGACCCAGTACTTC.

This clonotype was found many times. The chain has TRBV20-1 and TRBJ2-1; 11 bases are shared with TRBD2. Looked up from germline, CDR1 is DFQATT and CDR2 is SNEGSKA (reference sequence). V lost 4 bases to trimming and J lost 3 bases; unmatched junction nucleotides: 5. CDR3 length equals 15 residues. CDR3 coding DNA: TGCAGTGCTACTAAGACTAGCGGGAACTACAATGAGCAGTTCTTC. Its protein is CSATKTSGNYNEQFF.

This clonotype was recorded many times. CDR3 in amino acids: CASSLATGKFEQYF. DNA for the CDR3: TGTGCCAGCAGCTTAGCCACAGGGAAATTCGAGCAGTACTTC. The J gene is TRBJ2-7, the V gene TRBV7-9; perhaps TRBD1 as D (6 bases). CDR3 size: 14 residues. The V end was cut by 0 bases, the J end by 6 bases, with 12 bases between. The germline gives CDR1 SEHNR, CDR2 FQNEAQ (reference sequence). Full variable domain (rest looked up from reference TRBV7-9 and TRBJ2-7): DTGVSQNPRHKITKRGQNVTFRCDPISEHNRLYWYRQTLGQGPEFLTYFQNEAQLEKSRLLSDRFSAERPKGSFSTLEIQRTEQGDSAMYLCASSLATGKFEQYFGPGTRLTVT.

As concerns this clonotype: With a much larger clone just one base away, this may be a read error. The chain carries TRBV12-3 or TRBV12-4 and TRBJ2-1; 8 nucleotides match TRBD2. With V trimmed by 3 bases and J by 2 bases, 3 bases remained unmatched. CDR3 length equals 15 residues. CDR3 coding DNA: TGTGCCAGCAGTTTGAGCGGGAGCGCCTACAATGAGCAGTTCTTC. Translation: CASSLSGSAYNEQFF.

This clonotype occurred many times. This chain connects TRBV7-6 to TRBJ2-3; 8 nucleotides match TRBD2. After removal of 1 base from V and 2 bases from J, the junction contained 8 bases not matched to a gene. CDR1 is SGHVS and CDR2 is FNYEAQ in the germline V gene. CDR3 length: 17 amino acids. The CDR3 reads CASSLVGSGEYTDTQYF. DNA of the CDR3: TGTGCCAGCAGCTTAGTTGGTAGCGGGGAGTACACAGATACGCAGTATTTT.

This clonotype has ten or more counts. The chain joins TRBV5-1 to TRBJ2-2; TRBD1 matches 10 bases. The germline V gene encodes CDR1 SGHRS and CDR2 YFSETQ. J lost 6 bases, V lost 4 bases, and 6 bases had no gene match. CDR3 length equals 15 residues. The CDR3 is CASSNDRGQSGELFF. CDR3 DNA: TGCGCCAGCAGCAACGACAGGGGGCAATCCGGGGAGCTGTTTTTT.

In this sample, this clonotype turned up many times. The V gene is TRBV5-1, the J gene TRBJ2-2; 9 bases align to TRBD2. The V gene's germline CDR1 is SGHRS and CDR2 YFSETQ. V was clipped by 4 bases and J by 8 bases; unmatched bases: 9. The CDR3 spans 15 residues. CDR3 nucleotide sequence: TGCGCCAGCAGCAAAGGACTAGCGAAAAGGGGGGAGCTGTTTTTT. This gives the protein CASSKGLAKRGELFF.

This clonotype was seen repeatedly, ten times or more. J is TRBJ2-1 and V is TRBV11-1; 7 positions match TRBD2. CDR1 and CDR2 from the germline V gene are SGHAT and FQDESV (reference sequence). J gave up 6 bases and V 6 bases, and 26 bases lay outside the gene matches. The CDR3 covers 20 residues. The CDR3 is CASRPGPTTSDAIGVNEQFF. The CDR3 DNA is TGTGCCAGCAGGCCAGGGCCCACTACTAGCGACGCAATCGGGGTCAATGAGCAGTTCTTC.

This clonotype was counted many times. The chain has TRBV27 and TRBJ2-7; no reliable D call. CDR1 is MNHEY, CDR2 SMNVEV, per germline (reference sequence). Trimming removed 3 bases from V and 0 bases from J, with 9 bases in between. The CDR3 is 14 amino acids. For the CDR3, the DNA is TGTGCCAGCAGTTTTCGGTACAGCTCCTACGAGCAGTACGTC. Encoded protein: CASSFRYSSYEQYV.

This clonotype appeared many times. The V call is TRBV11-2, the J call TRBJ2-7; TRBD2 aligns across 13 bases. From germline, CDR1 is SGHAT and CDR2 FQNNGV. V shed 5 bases and J 5 bases; nucleotides not matched to a gene: 9. The CDR3 covers 16 residues. CDR3: CASSPLGGLAGHEQYF. The CDR3 coding sequence is TGTGCCAGCAGCCCTTTAGGGGGACTAGCGGGACACGAGCAGTACTTC.

This clonotype has more than one count but fewer than ten. This chain joins TRBV6-1 and TRBJ2-3; tentatively, D is TRBD1 or TRBD2 (5 bases each). V dropped 6 bases and J dropped 1 base, with 23 bases sitting between them. Germline CDR1 is MNHNS and CDR2 is SASEGT. The CDR3 runs 18 residues. CDR3 amino acids: CASRSGTVFSVRTDTQYF. CDR3 sequence (DNA): TGTGCCAGCAGGTCCGGGACGGTGTTCTCGGTTCGCACAGATACGCAGTATTTT.

This clonotype was counted only a few times. The rearrangement uses TRBV9 and TRBJ2-1; 10 bases fit TRBD2. The CDR3 consists of 14 residues. From germline, CDR1 is SGDLS and CDR2 YYNGEE. With 3 bases clipped from V and 13 bases from J, the junction kept 10 bases outside the gene matches. The CDR3 region is CASSASYLAGVQFF. The CDR3 DNA reads as TGTGCCAGCAGCGCCAGTTATCTAGCGGGAGTCCAGTTCTTC.

This clonotype was seen only a few times. The chain is built from TRBV29-1 and TRBJ1-1; TRBD1 might be the D (5 bases). CDR3 size: 11 residues. CDR1 and CDR2 (germline): SQVTM, ANQGSEA. V was trimmed by 6 bases and J by 10 bases, leaving 15 bases between them. As DNA, the CDR3 is TGCAGCGTCACCGTAGGGGCCCCAGCTTTCTTT. The encoded protein is CSVTVGAPAFF.

With regard to this clonotype: The CDR3 does not close with the conserved phenylalanine or tryptophan, likely indicating a read error. No DNA is shown, since the ends of the CDR3 on it are uncertain; the CDR3 is the one TCRdb lists. This chain links TRBV12-3 or TRBV12-4 with TRBJ1-5. The CDR3 comprises 13 residues, both ends counted. This chain's CDR3 is CASSLGSNQPHHQ.

This clonotype was counted ten times or more. The chain links TRBV12-3 or TRBV12-4 to TRBJ2-7; 10 positions match TRBD2. There are 16 residues in the CDR3. Losses at the gene ends were 3 bases for V and 4 bases for J; bases not matched to a gene: 9. The CDR3 DNA follows: TGTGCCAGCAGTTTGACCAGCGGGAGGGCCGAATACGAGCAGTACTTC. This encodes CASSLTSGRAEYEQYF.

This clonotype was seen repeatedly, ten times or more. This chain uses TRBV2 with TRBJ1-1, with D perhaps TRBD1 (5 bases). Trimming took off 1 base at V and 4 bases at J, with 13 bases between the two ends. The germline V gene encodes CDR1 SNHLY and CDR2 FYNNEI. The CDR3 extends over 15 amino acids. The CDR3 is CASSEGLGGVTEAFF. The CDR3, as DNA: TGTGCCAGCAGTGAAGGGTTAGGAGGGGTCACTGAAGCTTTCTTT.

This clonotype occurred many times. The V call is TRBV10-3, the J call TRBJ1-2; unclear D gene. Trimming shortened V by 1 base and J by 6 bases, and 6 bases separated the two germline ends. The CDR3 consists of 12 residues. Germline CDR1 ENHRY, CDR2 SYGVKD. The DNA for the CDR3 is TGTGCCATCAGTGAGTTTAAAGATGGCTACACCTTC. It yields the protein CAISEFKDGYTF.

The rearrangement links TRBV25-1 to TRBJ1-2; 8 bases line up with TRBD1. Per the germline V gene, CDR1 is MGHDK and CDR2 is SYGVNS. The trim removed 1 base at V and 1 base at J, leaving 2 bases unmatched. The CDR3 is 15 residues long. The DNA of the CDR3 is TGTGCCAGCAGTGAATCTACAGGGGGTAACTATGGCTACACCTTC. It translates to CASSESTGGNYGYTF.

The table lists this clonotype with a few counts. The V and J genes are TRBV15 and TRBJ1-6; D might be TRBD1 (5 bases). The CDR3 has 15 amino acids. Trimming stripped 5 bases from V and 4 bases from J, with 12 bases between. CDR1 is LNHNV, CDR2 YYDKDF, per germline (reference sequence). In DNA form, the CDR3 reads TGTGCCACCAGCCAGGGAGGGTATTATAATTCACCCCTCCACTTT. Translated: CATSQGGYYNSPLHF.

This clonotype was counted many times. This chain uses TRBV7-9 with TRBJ2-3; 10 nucleotides match TRBD1. The CDR3 extends over 15 amino acids. J lost 4 bases, V lost 5 bases, and 6 bases had no gene match. Germline CDR1 and CDR2: SEHNR and FQNEAQ (reference sequence). The CDR3, as DNA: TGTGCCAGCAGCCCCGACAGGGGGCCTTCAGATACGCAGTATTTT. Translation gives CASSPDRGPSDTQYF.

This clonotype was detected a few times. The chain recombines TRBV18 with TRBJ1-1, with TRBD1 identical over 7 bases. The ends lost 5 bases at V and 5 bases at J; junction bases unmatched: 8. The CDR3 extends over 14 amino acids. Germline CDR1 and CDR2: KGHSH and LQKENI. The CDR3 sequence: CASSTDRVGTEAFF. CDR3 in DNA: TGTGCCAGCTCAACCGACAGGGTTGGTACTGAAGCTTTCTTT.

The chain's CDR3 is CASSQGRVRPEAFF. The DNA for the CDR3 is TGTGCCAGCAGCCAAGGGAGGGTCCGGCCTGAAGCTTTCTTT. This rearrangement joins TRBV3-1 to TRBJ1-1; D gene unclear. The CDR3 is 14 residues long. Deletions cut 1 base from V and 6 bases from J, with 12 bases between. Germline CDR1 reads LGHDT; CDR2 reads YNNKEL (reference sequence).

This clonotype was seen repeatedly, ten times or more. The rearrangement uses TRBV5-1 and TRBJ1-1; TRBD1 might be the D (6 bases). CDR1 and CDR2 from the germline V gene are SGHRS and YFSETQ. V lost 4 bases to trimming and J lost 11 bases, with 18 bases between them. CDR3 length: 13 amino acids. The chain's CDR3 is CASSTSQGPYAFF. CDR3 nucleotides: TGCGCCAGCAGCACTTCACAGGGCCCCTACGCTTTCTTT.

This clonotype was seen repeatedly, ten times or more. The V call is TRBV12-3 or TRBV12-4, the J call TRBJ1-6, with 8 bases matching TRBD1. This CDR3 is 14 amino acids long. The V gene end was trimmed by 8 bases and the J gene end by 4 bases; junction bases not matched to a gene: 4. The CDR3 DNA follows: TGTGCCAGCGGGACAGGCGGGTATAATTCACCCCTCCACTTT. Translated, it gives CASGTGGYNSPLHF.

V usage is TRBV20-1 and J usage is TRBJ2-3; a possible D gene is TRBD1 (6 bases). The CDR3 is 16 residues long. Germline V lookup: CDR1 DFQATT, CDR2 SNEGSKA (reference sequence). The V end lost 1 base, the J end lost 1 base, and 15 bases lay between the germline ends. CDR3 region: CSARVGTGRGTDTQYF. CDR3 bases: TGCAGTGCTAGAGTCGGAACAGGGCGAGGCACAGATACGCAGTATTTT.